A single sample gave rise to the 26 T cell receptor beta chains below, sequenced in a study of Tregs in tolerant kidney transplant recipients. TCRdb keeps only in-frame clones here, not all; method: immunoSEQ multiplex PCR. This sample's table reports around 48,000 clones. The specimen was CD4+ T cells from blood, collected before the transplant. Source of these receptors: a human donor who received a combined kidney and bone marrow transplant.

For this clone: The missing CDR3 end, 3 residues past where the read stops, is filled in from the germline J gene. The rearrangement uses TRBV14 and TRBJ2-7; D perhaps matches TRBD1 (6 bases). Trimming stripped 4 bases from V and 3 bases from J, with 7 bases between. Germline V CDR1 and CDR2: SGHDN, FVKESK. CDR3 length: 12 residues. Incomplete CDR3 DNA: TGTGCCAGCAGCCGGGACATCTACGAG. Its protein is CASSRDIYE. The full CDR3 reads CASSRDIYEQYF.

As regards this clone: The read falls 3 residues short of the CDR3 end, and the missing part is taken from the germline J gene. The chain joins TRBV13 to TRBJ2-7; D unclear. This CDR3 comprises 15 residues. Trimming removed 4 bases at V and 3 bases at J, with 16 bases between. Germline V gives CDR1 PRHDT, CDR2 FYEKMQ (reference sequence). CDR3 amino acids: CASSSHSTPGYEQYF. The sequenced part of the CDR3 DNA is TGTGCCAGCAGCTCCCACTCGACACCAGGCTACGAG.

About this clone: The read stops 3 residues short of the end of the CDR3; the missing end is completed from the germline J gene. The chain has TRBV7-9 and TRBJ2-1; maybe TRBD1 (5 bases). Trimming stripped 2 bases from V and 4 bases from J, with 9 bases between. Per the germline V gene, CDR1 is SEHNR and CDR2 is FQNEAQ (reference sequence). The length of the CDR3 is 14 residues. CDR3 DNA, as far as it was read: TGTGCCAGCAGCTTACAACAGGAGTACAATGAG. Its protein is CASSLQQEYNE. Given in full, the CDR3 is CASSLQQEYNEQFF.

The CDR3 sequence: CASSAGTGNILYEQYF. The covered CDR3 bases are TGTGCCAGTAGCGCCGGGACAGGGAATATTCTCTACGAG. This chain connects TRBV19 to TRBJ2-7, with TRBD1 identical over 9 bases. The read halts 3 residues ahead of the CDR3 end, with the missing end drawn from the germline J gene. Losses at the gene ends were 6 bases for V and 3 bases for J; bases not matched to a gene: 12. Per the germline V gene, CDR1 is LNHDA and CDR2 is SQIVND (reference sequence). The CDR3 has 16 amino acids.

Note on this clone: The read terminates 3 residues ahead of where the CDR3 ends, so the germline J gene completes it. This chain joins TRBV7-3 and TRBJ2-3, with 7 bases fitting TRBD2. The CDR3 runs 14 residues. V was pared by 4 bases and J by 1 base, with 2 bases of the junction left unmatched. Germline lookup yields CDR1 SGHTA and CDR2 FQGTGA. The CDR3 is CASSSTSGTDTQYF. Partial CDR3 DNA: TGTGCCAGCAGCTCCACTAGCGGCACAGATACG. The variable domain in full, with the rest retrieved from reference TRBV7-3 and TRBJ2-3, is GAGVSQTPSNKVTEKGKYVELRCDPISGHTALYWYRQSLGQGPEFLIYFQGTGAADDSGLPNDRFFAVRPEGSVSTLKIQRTERGDSAVYLCASSSTSGTDTQYFGPGTRLTVL.

As for this clone: The read ends 3 residues early relative to the CDR3; the germline J gene fills the gap. The chain couples TRBV5-4 to TRBJ2-5; D might be TRBD1 (6 bases). Germline loops: CDR1 SGHNT, CDR2 YYREEE (reference sequence). This CDR3 has 13 residues. The V end was cut by 4 bases, the J end by 4 bases, with 11 bases between. The covered CDR3 bases are TGTGCCAGCAGCGACCAAGGGGGAGAGACC. This translates into CASSDQGGET. The entire CDR3 protein is CASSDQGGETQYF.

With regard to this clone: The read ends 3 residues before the CDR3 terminus; that terminus is restored from the germline J gene. V is TRBV2 and J is TRBJ1-2; D is perhaps TRBD1 (5 bases). CDR1 and CDR2 (germline): SNHLY, FYNNEI. Trimming removed 4 bases at V and 6 bases at J, with 9 bases between. CDR3 length equals 12 residues. Partial CDR3 DNA: TGTGCCAGCAGTGGGGGAGGGGATGGC. This translates into CASSGGGDG. The entire CDR3 protein is CASSGGGDGYTF.

A word on this clone: The CDR3 end is not reached by the read, which stops 3 residues before it; the germline J gene fills it in. The chain links TRBV29-1 to TRBJ1-2, with 10 bases identical to TRBD1. The V gene's germline CDR1 is SQVTM and CDR2 ANQGSEA. The CDR3 extends over 12 amino acids. The CDR3 bases that were read are TGCAGCGTTGCGGGACAGGGGAGAAGC. As protein: CSVAGQGRS. The entire CDR3 is CSVAGQGRSYTF.

A remark on this clone: The read ends 3 residues shy of where the CDR3 ends; the end is completed using the germline J gene. The chain uses TRBV5-1 and TRBJ2-1, with TRBD2 identical over 10 bases. Trimming at V came to 0 bases and at J to 7 bases, leaving 4 bases not matched to a gene. Germline CDR1 and CDR2: SGHRS and YFSETQ. The CDR3 loop spans 15 amino acids. The chain's CDR3 is CASSLGTSGSNEQFF. The sequenced CDR3 bases are TGCGCCAGCAGCTTGGGGACTAGCGGTTCTAATGAG.

In the case of this clone: Coverage ceases 3 residues before the CDR3 finishes, and the germline J gene fills in the end. This chain connects TRBV18 to TRBJ2-1; a possible D gene is TRBD1 (6 bases). Trimming took 0 bases from V and 4 from J, leaving 16 bases between them. This CDR3 has 17 residues. Germline V gene data show CDR1 as KGHSH and CDR2 as LQKENI. The sequenced part of the CDR3 DNA is TGTGCCAGCTCACCACCGGACAGCCTTATCCGATACAATGAG. This codes for CASSPPDSLIRYNE. The whole CDR3 sequence is CASSPPDSLIRYNEQFF.

On this clone: Coverage ceases 3 residues before the CDR3 finishes, and the germline J gene fills in the end. The V and J genes are TRBV6-1 and TRBJ2-3; possible D gene TRBD2, 5 bases. This CDR3 has 15 residues. V shed 4 bases and J shed 3 bases, with 14 bases lying between them. Germline V gene data show CDR1 as MNHNS and CDR2 as SASEGT. This CDR3 reads CASSVLGVSTDTQYF. CDR3 DNA (partial): TGTGCCAGCAGTGTACTAGGAGTGAGTACAGATACG.

For this clone: The CDR3 extends 3 residues past the end of the read, so its final part is completed from the germline J gene. The rearrangement links TRBV7-6 to TRBJ2-3; 9 bases are a match to TRBD2. Germline V gene sequence: CDR1 SGHVS, CDR2 FNYEAQ. The CDR3 runs to 17 residues. J was trimmed by 1 base and V by 1 base; bases with no gene match: 6. The chain's CDR3 is CASSLVAAGGGTDTQYF. Partial CDR3 DNA: TGTGCCAGCAGCTTAGTGGCAGCGGGAGGAGGCACAGATACG.

As concerns this clone: The CDR3 end is not reached by the read, which stops 3 residues before it; the germline J gene fills it in. J is TRBJ2-1 and V is TRBV29-1; 13 nucleotides agree with TRBD2. J lost 5 bases, V lost 8 bases, and 9 bases had no gene match. CDR3 size: 15 residues. The V gene's germline CDR1 is SQVTM and CDR2 ANQGSEA. The covered CDR3 bases are TGCAGCACCCGGACTAGCGGGAGACTCGACAATGAG. It is translated as CSTRTSGRLDNE. The whole CDR3 sequence reads CSTRTSGRLDNEQFF.

A word on this clone: The read halts 3 residues ahead of the CDR3 end, with the missing end drawn from the germline J gene. The genes are TRBV6-2 or TRBV6-3 and TRBJ2-1; 7 bases line up with TRBD2. Germline values: CDR1 MNHEY, CDR2 SVGEGT. V lost 6 bases and J lost 8; bases outside the gene matches: 7. This CDR3 spans 13 amino acids. The CDR3 loop reads CASRRTRNDEQFF. The CDR3 bases that were read are TGTGCCAGCAGAAGGACTAGGAACGATGAG.

Points on this clone: The missing CDR3 end, 3 residues past where the read stops, is filled in from the germline J gene. The rearrangement links TRBV11-2 to TRBJ1-4, with unresolved D. Germline loops: CDR1 SGHAT, CDR2 FQNNGV. CDR3 length equals 14 residues. Trimming cost V 1 base and J 6 bases, with 9 bases left between them. The CDR3 is CASSLGQRDEKLFF. The sequenced CDR3 bases are TGTGCCAGCAGCTTAGGGCAAAGGGATGAAAAA.

Points on this clone: Coverage ceases 3 residues before the CDR3 finishes, and the germline J gene fills in the end. V and J are TRBV29-1 and TRBJ2-3, with TRBD1 matching over 9 bases. Per germline, CDR1 SQVTM and CDR2 ANQGSEA. The CDR3 covers 14 residues. V was clipped by 5 bases and J by 1 base; unmatched bases: 4. The CDR3 sequence: CSVRTGGGTDTQYF. CDR3 bases read: TGCAGCGTTCGAACAGGGGGCGGCACAGATACG.

A note on this clone: The CDR3 is cut off 3 residues early in the read; its end comes from the germline J gene. The chain recombines TRBV6-1 with TRBJ1-2; D possibly corresponds to TRBD1 (6 bases). V shed 4 bases and J shed 5 bases, with 8 bases lying between them. From germline, CDR1 is MNHNS and CDR2 SASEGT. This CDR3 contains 12 residues. The CDR3 protein is CASSGTGYGYTF. The DNA read from the CDR3 is TGTGCCAGCAGTGGCACAGGGTATGGC.

Regarding this clone: Read coverage stops 3 residues before the CDR3 terminus; the germline J gene supplies the remainder. The chain combines TRBV5-1 with TRBJ1-2, with TRBD1 as a possible D gene (6 bases). Trimming removed 3 bases at V and 4 bases at J, with 13 bases between. In germline, CDR1 is SGHRS, CDR2 YFSETQ. The CDR3 has 14 residues. This chain's CDR3 is CASSWEDSIYGYTF. CDR3 DNA, as far as it was read: TGCGCCAGCAGCTGGGAGGACAGCATCTATGGC.

With respect to this clone: The read ends 3 residues shy of where the CDR3 ends; the end is completed using the germline J gene. This sequence joins TRBV30 and TRBJ2-3; D possibly corresponds to TRBD1 (5 bases). Germline V CDR1 and CDR2: GTSNPN, SVGIG (reference sequence). V was cut by 5 bases and J by 5 bases, with 8 bases left in between. The CDR3 runs to 11 residues. The covered CDR3 bases are TGTGCCTGGGCAACAGGAGATACG. Translated: CAWATGDT. From start to end, the CDR3 is CAWATGDTQYF. Based on the CDR3 plus reference TRBV30 and TRBJ2-3, the full variable domain is SQTIHQWPATLVQPVGSPLSLECTVEGTSNPNLYWYRQAAGRGLQLLFYSVGIGQISSEVPQNLSASRPQDRQFILSSKKLLLSDSGFYLCAWATGDTQYFGPGTRLTVL.

Concerning this clone itself: The CDR3 end lies 3 residues beyond the end of the read and is filled in from the germline J gene. The chain combines TRBV2 with TRBJ2-5; TRBD2 matches at 16 bases. Germline V lookup: CDR1 SNHLY, CDR2 FYNNEI. V lost 6 bases, J lost 4 bases, and 5 bases stayed unmatched. The CDR3 is 16 amino acids. The covered CDR3 bases are TGTGCCAGCAGCGGGACTAGCGGGAGGGCAGCAGAGACC. Translated: CASSGTSGRAAET. The entire CDR3 sequence reads CASSGTSGRAAETQYF.

Notes on this clone: From the germline J gene comes the end of the CDR3, since the read stops 3 residues before it. The V and J genes are TRBV7-6 and TRBJ2-7, with TRBD2 identical over 8 bases. V lost 4 bases and J lost 5; bases outside the gene matches: 10. This CDR3 has 15 amino acids. CDR1 and CDR2 (germline): SGHVS, FNYEAQ. CDR3 DNA (partial): TGTGCCAGCAGCTCTTGGACTAGCAGATTCAACGAG. Translation gives CASSSWTSRFNE. The complete CDR3 sequence is CASSSWTSRFNEQYF.

With respect to this clone: The DNA ends 3 residues before the CDR3 does, and the rest of the CDR3 is filled in from the germline J gene. The chain carries TRBV18 and TRBJ2-1; D is possibly TRBD1 (5 bases). V lost 2 bases and J lost 5, with 7 bases in between. CDR3 length: 13 residues. Germline-derived CDR1 and CDR2 are KGHSH and LQKENI. CDR3 sequence: CASSPSRDNEQFF. CDR3 DNA, as far as it was read: TGTGCCAGCTCACCAAGCAGGGACAATGAG.

As concerns this clone: The read falls 3 residues short of the CDR3 end, and the missing part is taken from the germline J gene. The chain links TRBV19 to TRBJ2-2, with 7 bases aligning to TRBD2. The V gene end was trimmed by 3 bases and the J gene end by 5 bases; junction bases not matched to a gene: 3. CDR1 and CDR2 (germline): LNHDA, SQIVND (reference sequence). This CDR3 has 14 amino acids. This CDR3 reads CASSMMGGTGELFF. CDR3 DNA, as far as it was read: TGTGCCAGTAGTATGATGGGGGGGACCGGGGAG.

The sequenced part of the CDR3 DNA is TGTGCCAGCAGCTTAGCAGCGGGAGGGCAGGGCTCCTACAATGAG. This codes for CASSLAAGGQGSYNE. The full CDR3 sequence reads CASSLAAGGQGSYNEQFF. V and J are TRBV7-2 and TRBJ2-1; 10 nucleotides agree with TRBD2. Read sequence stops 3 residues before the CDR3 end, and the germline J gene provides the missing end. Germline assignment: CDR1 SGHTA and CDR2 FQGNSA. V lost 0 bases and J lost 0; bases outside the gene matches: 5. This CDR3 region has 18 residues.

In regard to this clone: The read stops 3 residues short of the end of the CDR3; the missing end is completed from the germline J gene. The genes are TRBV30 and TRBJ2-4; 9 bases are shared with TRBD2. Germline trimming cut 5 bases from V and 1 base from J; bases unmatched to any gene: 6. The CDR3 runs 15 residues. CDR1 and CDR2 from the germline V gene are GTSNPN and SVGIG (reference sequence). The CDR3 spells CAWSRAGGAKNIQYF. The sequenced part of the CDR3 DNA is TGTGCCTGGTCCAGGGCGGGGGGGGCCAAAAACATT.

About this clone: Read data end 3 residues before the CDR3 end; the end is taken from the germline J gene. This chain joins TRBV30 and TRBJ1-1, with D possibly being TRBD1 (6 bases). This CDR3 contains 14 residues. CDR1 is GTSNPN, CDR2 SVGIG, per germline (reference sequence). Trimming shortened V by 2 bases and J by 2 bases, and 12 bases separated the two germline ends. Incomplete CDR3 DNA: TGTGCCTGGAGTCTAACAGGGATCAACACTGAA. Translating gives CAWSLTGINTE. The CDR3 as a whole reads CAWSLTGINTEAFF.